The 17 T cell receptor beta chains below were found in one sample sequenced in a study of shared clonotypes between healthy human individuals. The method was immunoSEQ multiplex PCR; TCRdb's version includes in-frame clones alone and lacks a portion of them. The table has some 380,000 clones, approximately 97% seen once. Sequences were obtained from memory CD8+ T cells sorted from blood. Subset defined: CD45RO+ cells pooled with CCR7-negative TemRA cells. The receptors derive from a man in his thirties or forties in good health.

The gene calls are TRBV10-2 and TRBJ2-3; TRBD1 might be the D (6 bases). CDR3 length: 14 residues. V was clipped by 0 bases and J by 8 bases, with 12 bases between them. Per the germline V gene, CDR1 is WSHSY and CDR2 is SAAADI. Here the CDR3 reads CASSESLGAATQYF. The CDR3, as DNA: TGCGCCAGCAGTGAGTCACTGGGGGCTGCTACGCAGTATTTT.

The chain carries TRBV11-1 and TRBJ1-2; no clear D. Per the germline V gene, CDR1 is SGHAT and CDR2 is FQDESV (reference sequence). Trimming took off 6 bases at V and 4 bases at J, with 12 bases between the two ends. The CDR3 totals 13 residues. The CDR3 region has the DNA TGTGCCAGCAGTTCAGACCGGGGCTATGGCTACACCTTC. This translates into CASSSDRGYGYTF.

This clone was seen only once. J is TRBJ2-3 and V is TRBV30; TRBD2 agrees at 8 bases. J was trimmed by 3 bases and V by 0 bases; bases with no gene match: 8. From germline, CDR1 is GTSNPN and CDR2 SVGIG (reference sequence). CDR3 size: 16 residues. CDR3 in DNA: TGTGCCTGGAGTGTACTCAGCGGGAGACTTACAGATACGCAGTATTTT. Amino acids: CAWSVLSGRLTDTQYF.

This chain connects TRBV18 to TRBJ2-1; unclear D gene. Looked up from germline, CDR1 is KGHSH and CDR2 is LQKENI. V shed 8 bases and J shed 7 bases, with 15 bases lying between them. The CDR3 runs to 13 residues. Here the CDR3 DNA reads TGTGCCAGCACTGCTAGTATCTCTAATGAGCAGTTCTTC. This encodes CASTASISNEQFF.

The sample holds a few counts of this clone. The chain links TRBV7-3 to TRBJ2-3; TRBD2 is a possible D gene (6 bases). This CDR3 has 13 amino acids. From germline, CDR1 is SGHTA and CDR2 FQGTGA. V lost 4 bases and J lost 4, with 9 bases in between. The CDR3 region has the DNA TGTGCCAGCAGCTCTGTAGCGGCAGATACGCAGTATTTT. Protein product: CASSSVAADTQYF.

This clone was recorded only once. The CDR3 coding sequence is TGTGCCAGCACTCCCGGACAGGGTTTCTCTGGCTACACCTTC. This codes for CASTPGQGFSGYTF. The chain joins TRBV28 to TRBJ1-2; 8 bases align to TRBD1. The junction had 11 bases not matched to a gene; V was cut back by 7 bases and J by 7 bases. In germline, CDR1 is MDHEN, CDR2 SYDVKM. The CDR3 spans 14 residues.

The gene calls are TRBV1 and TRBJ1-1; the table's D call TRBD1 went unverified against the DNA. TRBV1 is reported as a pseudogene. The CDR3 covers 13 residues. The CDR3 loop is CTSSQTGGTEAFF. The DNA for the CDR3 is TGCACCAGCAGCCAGACAGGGGGTACTGAAGCTTTCTTT.

This clone appeared once. The DNA of the CDR3 is TGTGCCAGCAGTTATGTAAGGGGGCTATACGAGCAGTACTTC. Protein: CASSYVRGLYEQYF. The rearrangement uses TRBV6-6 and TRBJ2-7, with 7 bases identical to TRBD1. V was pared by 3 bases and J by 4 bases, with 6 bases of the junction left unmatched. Germline V lookup: CDR1 MNHNY, CDR2 SVGAGI (reference sequence). The CDR3 is 14 amino acids.

The J gene is TRBJ2-7, the V gene TRBV4-2, with 10 nucleotides matching TRBD2. Germline V lookup: CDR1 LGHNA, CDR2 YNFKEQ. The CDR3 has 19 residues. The trim removed 0 bases at V and 0 bases at J, leaving 11 bases unmatched. The CDR3: CASSQELRAGGTGSYEQYF. The CDR3 DNA sequence: TGTGCCAGCAGCCAAGAGTTGCGAGCGGGAGGGACGGGCTCCTACGAGCAGTACTTC.

The chain couples TRBV19 to TRBJ1-5, with 12 bases matching TRBD1. Germline V gene data show CDR1 as LNHDA and CDR2 as SQIVND (reference sequence). Unmatched junction bases numbered 6, after V lost 5 bases and J lost 7 bases. This CDR3 spans 15 amino acids. CDR3 sequence reads: CASSPRDRGRQPQHF. CDR3 DNA: TGTGCCAGTAGTCCACGGGACAGGGGGCGGCAGCCCCAGCATTTT.

The genes are TRBV6-5 and TRBJ2-7; TRBD2 matches 7 bases. The CDR3 is 14 residues long. The V gene end was trimmed by 5 bases and the J gene end by 2 bases; junction bases not matched to a gene: 6. Germline V gene data show CDR1 as MNHEY and CDR2 as SVGAGI. This chain's CDR3 is CASSPSGPTYEQYF. The CDR3 DNA follows: TGTGCCAGCAGTCCTAGCGGTCCGACCTACGAGCAGTACTTC.

The V call is TRBV6-1, the J call TRBJ1-2; no clear D gene. V lost 11 bases and J 10 bases, leaving 23 bases between the germline ends. Germline V gives CDR1 MNHNS, CDR2 SASEGT. The CDR3 is 13 residues long. CDR3 loop: CASQTPPGSPYTF. The DNA for the CDR3 is TGTGCCTCCCAGACTCCCCCTGGAAGCCCCTACACCTTC.

This chain links TRBV10-3 with TRBJ1-2, with 9 bases matching TRBD1. Germline V lookup: CDR1 ENHRY, CDR2 SYGVKD. After removal of 6 bases from V and 1 base from J, the junction contained 6 bases not matched to a gene. The CDR3 sequence is 15 residues long. This CDR3 is CAIRGDRARNYGYTF. In nucleotides, the CDR3 is TGTGCCATCAGAGGGGACAGGGCACGTAACTATGGCTACACCTTC.

V is TRBV6-5 and J is TRBJ2-7, with D perhaps TRBD2 (5 bases). The V gene's germline CDR1 is MNHEY and CDR2 SVGAGI. Trimming stripped 0 bases from V and 6 bases from J, with 12 bases between. This CDR3 region has 14 residues. CDR3 in amino acids: CASSYSGVASEQYF. The CDR3 region has the DNA TGTGCCAGCAGTTACTCGGGAGTCGCTTCCGAGCAGTACTTC.

This clone was counted between two and nine times. This chain joins TRBV30 and TRBJ1-5, with a possible D match to TRBD1 (6 bases). Trimming took off 0 bases at V and 2 bases at J, with 8 bases between the two ends. The CDR3 has 14 residues. Germline lookup yields CDR1 GTSNPN and CDR2 SVGIG (reference sequence). CDR3 nucleotide sequence: TGTGCCTGGAGTGTACAGGGTGGCAATCAGCCCCAGCATTTT. It translates to CAWSVQGGNQPQHF.

The chain links TRBV18 to TRBJ2-5; the D gene could be TRBD1 or TRBD2 (5 bases each). The CDR3 runs 18 residues. Germline-derived CDR1 and CDR2 are KGHSH and LQKENI. Trimming removed 1 base at V and 10 bases at J, with 28 bases between. For the CDR3, the DNA is TGTGCCAGCTCACCACGGCTGCAGGGTAAAGCGAGCGGAGACATCCAGTACTTC. This translates into CASSPRLQGKASGDIQYF.

The chain couples TRBV5-1 to TRBJ1-1, with D possibly being TRBD1 (6 bases). Trimming removed 4 bases from V and 3 bases from J, with 10 bases in between. This CDR3 contains 13 residues. Germline loops: CDR1 SGHRS, CDR2 YFSETQ. Here the CDR3 reads CASSPQGYTEAFF. In DNA, the CDR3 is TGCGCCAGCAGCCCACAGGGTTACACTGAAGCTTTCTTT.